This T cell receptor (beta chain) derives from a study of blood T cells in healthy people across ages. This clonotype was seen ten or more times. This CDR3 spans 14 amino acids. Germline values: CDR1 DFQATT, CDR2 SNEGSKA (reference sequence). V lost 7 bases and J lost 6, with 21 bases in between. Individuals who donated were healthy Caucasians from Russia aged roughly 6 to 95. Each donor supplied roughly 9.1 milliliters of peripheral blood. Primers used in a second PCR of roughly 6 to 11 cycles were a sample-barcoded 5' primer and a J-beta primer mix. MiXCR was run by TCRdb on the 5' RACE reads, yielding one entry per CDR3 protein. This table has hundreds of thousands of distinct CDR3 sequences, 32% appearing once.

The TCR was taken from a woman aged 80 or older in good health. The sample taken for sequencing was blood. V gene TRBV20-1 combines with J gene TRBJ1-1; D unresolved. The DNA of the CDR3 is TGCAGTGTTGGGGATCCCGGTTTTTTTTCTGAAGCTTTCTTT. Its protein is CSVGDPGFFSEAFF.